This record looks at one TCR beta chain sequence and its context. The ends lost 4 bases at V and 6 bases at J; junction bases unmatched: 4. The length of the CDR3 is 13 residues. Germline CDR1 and CDR2: SGHRS and YFSETQ. The sample originates from a study of blood T cell repertoires in COVID-19. Study-wide background: Both acute and convalescent COVID-19 samples were obtained from the United States, Italy and Spain. T cells, B-cell-depleted T cells, or PBMCs supplied cDNA or gDNA.

In the original processing: The authors estimated nucleated cell counts from reference gene primer amplification. Only in-frame clones appear in the TCRdb table, and some are missing; sequencing was by immunoSEQ multiplex PCR. That table furnishes V, J and clone size, whereas the DNA furnished D and trimming. The sample has about 71,000 clones, 82% seen once. The origin of this receptor is an elderly woman with acute or convalescent COVID-19. The chain recombines TRBV5-1 with TRBJ1-1, with 9 bases matching TRBD1. The material sequenced was peripheral blood. CDR3 DNA: TGCGCCAGCAGCCCCGGACAGGGGTCTGAAGCTTTCTTT. It encodes CASSPGQGSEAFF. Supplemented by reference TRBV5-1 and TRBJ1-1, the full variable domain reads KAGVTQTPRYLIKTRGQQVTLSCSPISGHRSVSWYQQTPGQGLQFLFEYFSETQRNKGNFPGRFSGRQFSNSRSEMNVSTLELGDSALYLCASSPGQGSEAFFGQGTRLTVV.